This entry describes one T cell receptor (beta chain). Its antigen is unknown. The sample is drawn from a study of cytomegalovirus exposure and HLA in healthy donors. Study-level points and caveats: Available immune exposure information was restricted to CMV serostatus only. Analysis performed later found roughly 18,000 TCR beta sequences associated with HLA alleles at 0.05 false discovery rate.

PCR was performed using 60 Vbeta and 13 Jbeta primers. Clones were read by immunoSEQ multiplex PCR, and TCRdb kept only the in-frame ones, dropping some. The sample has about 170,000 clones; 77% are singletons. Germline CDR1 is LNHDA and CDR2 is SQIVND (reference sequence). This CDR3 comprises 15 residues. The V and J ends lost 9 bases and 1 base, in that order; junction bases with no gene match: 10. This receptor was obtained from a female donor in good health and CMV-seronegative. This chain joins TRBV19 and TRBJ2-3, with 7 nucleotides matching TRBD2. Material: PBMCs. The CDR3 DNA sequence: TGTGCCAGGCCCACTGAGCGGGAAGGCACAGATACGCAGTATTTT. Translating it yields CARPTEREGTDTQYF.